This T cell receptor (beta chain) was captured in a study of blood T cells in healthy people across ages. At the level of the study: About one barcoded beta molecule per two T cells came from capture by template switching. The study's findings and limits: The recorded TCR beta diversity per million T cells decreased in a roughly linear manner with age. With donor CMV status unknown, expanded clonotype changes were possibly confounded.

Germline V gene sequence: CDR1 SGHTA, CDR2 FQGNSA. There are 14 residues in the CDR3. V lost 3 bases, J lost 7 bases, and 13 bases lay in between. The use of a sample-barcoded 5' primer and a J-beta primer mix characterized a second PCR of roughly 6 to 11 cycles. TCRdb passed the 5' RACE reads through MiXCR, listing each CDR3 protein once. Among about a million distinct CDR3 sequences, roughly two fifths were seen once, and the ten largest hold around 13%. This clonotype was detected a few times. Its specificity is unknown. The sequenced material came from blood. The receptor comes from a man aged 18 to 29 in good health. The chain links TRBV7-2 to TRBJ2-1, with D possibly matching TRBD1 (5 bases). CDR3 DNA sequence: TGTGCCAGCAGCTTGGGGCAAATCGGAAATGAGCAGTTCTTC. This codes for CASSLGQIGNEQFF.